The 21 T cell receptor beta chains reported below all come from one sample, sequenced in a study of blood T cell repertoires in COVID-19. Libraries were prepared by immunoSEQ multiplex PCR; TCRdb keeps only in-frame clonotypes and omits some of them. The table lists under 150,000 clones, about nine tenths of them singletons. The sample was peripheral blood. These receptors originate from a man aged 45-65 years with active COVID-19.

CDR3 DNA sequence: TGTGCCAGCAGCCCAACTACAATAGTTAACGGGGAGCTGTTTTTT. This gives the protein CASSPTTIVNGELFF. The V and J genes are TRBV5-6 and TRBJ2-2; D uncertain. This CDR3 comprises 15 residues. Per the germline V gene, CDR1 is SGHDT and CDR2 is YYEEEE. Trimming cost V 4 bases and J 7 bases, with 17 bases left between them.

This clone was found once. This chain links TRBV6-5 with TRBJ1-1; D not certain. Looked up from germline, CDR1 is MNHEY and CDR2 is SVGAGI. The CDR3 length is 12 residues. Trimming took off 0 bases at V and 4 bases at J, with 3 bases between the two ends. The CDR3 DNA reads TGTGCCAGCAGTTACTCCCGCACTGAAGCTTTCTTT. This codes for CASSYSRTEAFF.

The genes are TRBV30 and TRBJ1-5; 7 positions agree with TRBD1. This CDR3 contains 14 residues. CDR1 and CDR2 from the germline V gene are GTSNPN and SVGIG (reference sequence). V lost 0 bases and J lost 3; bases outside the gene matches: 2. The CDR3 spells CAWSVGTVNQPQHF. In DNA, the CDR3 is TGTGCCTGGAGTGTAGGGACAGTCAATCAGCCCCAGCATTTT.

The J gene is TRBJ1-2, the V gene TRBV6-5; D not resolved. CDR1 is MNHEY and CDR2 is SVGAGI in the germline V gene. CDR3 length: 13 amino acids. V lost 8 bases and J lost 6, with 16 bases in between. This CDR3 is CASQPTPGDGYTF. The DNA of the CDR3 is TGTGCCAGCCAGCCCACGCCCGGGGATGGCTACACCTTC.

The CDR3 bases are TGTGCCAGCAGCTTAGCTGGGCAGGGGATTACTGGAAACACCATATATTTT. It is translated as CASSLAGQGITGNTIYF. The rearrangement uses TRBV7-2 and TRBJ1-3; TRBD1 is a possible D gene (6 bases). This CDR3 has 17 residues. The germline gives CDR1 SGHTA, CDR2 FQGNSA. V lost 0 bases to trimming and J lost 2 bases, with 14 bases between them.

This sequence joins TRBV18 and TRBJ2-5; 9 bases agree with TRBD1. This CDR3 has 14 amino acids. Germline V gives CDR1 KGHSH, CDR2 LQKENI. Trimming at V came to 3 bases and at J to 9 bases, leaving 8 bases not matched to a gene. The CDR3 loop is CASSPTGGLYAQYF. In DNA form, the CDR3 reads TGTGCCAGCTCACCGACAGGGGGACTTTATGCCCAGTACTTC. The whole variable domain, remainder taken from reference TRBV18 and TRBJ2-5, is NAGVMQNPRHLVRRRGQEARLRCSPMKGHSHVYWYRQLPEEGLKFMVYLQKENIIDESGMPKERFSAEFPKEGPSILRIQQVVRGDSAAYFCASSPTGGLYAQYFGPGTRLLVL.

The chain joins TRBV7-2 to TRBJ1-1; no reliable D call. The V and J ends lost 1 base and 1 base respectively, with 10 bases between them. The CDR3 has 15 amino acids. Germline V gene lookup returns CDR1 SGHTA and CDR2 FQGNSA. CDR3 region: CASSLGLRENTEAFF. The CDR3 DNA reads TGTGCCAGCAGCTTAGGCTTGAGGGAGAACACTGAAGCTTTCTTT.

This sequence joins TRBV4-3 and TRBJ2-7; 14 bases are shared with TRBD2. The length of the CDR3 is 16 residues. Germline trimming cut 3 bases from V and 1 base from J; bases unmatched to any gene: 2. The germline CDR1 and CDR2 sequences are LGHNA and YSLEER. Here the CDR3 reads CASSHGLAGGSYEQYF. In DNA form, the CDR3 reads TGCGCCAGCAGCCACGGACTAGCGGGGGGTTCCTACGAGCAGTACTTC.

The chain recombines TRBV4-2 with TRBJ1-3; D call uncertain. Trimming cost V 3 bases and J 4 bases, with 10 bases left between them. Germline V gene data show CDR1 as LGHNA and CDR2 as YNFKEQ. CDR3 length: 14 amino acids. The CDR3 DNA sequence: TGTGCCAGCAGCCAGAGTTATGCGGGAAACACCATATATTTT. Its protein is CASSQSYAGNTIYF.

The chain employs TRBV28 and TRBJ2-7, with 10 nucleotides matching TRBD1. The germline CDR1 and CDR2 sequences are MDHEN and SYDVKM. J gave up 0 bases and V 3 bases, and 8 bases lay outside the gene matches. The CDR3 sequence is 17 residues long. CDR3 loop: CASSLNWGQGLSYEQYF. CDR3 coding DNA: TGTGCCAGCAGTTTGAATTGGGGACAGGGGCTCTCCTACGAGCAGTACTTC.

The CDR3 DNA is TGTGCCAGCAGTTTACGGGGTAATGGCTACACCTTC. This encodes CASSLRGNGYTF. The V and J genes are TRBV27 and TRBJ1-2, with D unresolved. Trimming removed 2 bases at V and 6 bases at J, with 7 bases between. Germline CDR1 is MNHEY and CDR2 is SMNVEV (reference sequence). The CDR3 loop spans 12 amino acids.

The chain links TRBV10-3 to TRBJ2-3; 9 nucleotides agree with TRBD2. J lost 6 bases, V lost 4 bases, and 11 bases had no gene match. Looked up from germline, CDR1 is ENHRY and CDR2 is SYGVKD. This CDR3 contains 16 residues. Written as DNA, the CDR3 is TGTGCCATCAGTGGCCGGGGCGGGGGGGCCGGTGATACGCAGTATTTT. Protein product: CAISGRGGGAGDTQYF.

This clone showed up just once. The rearrangement uses TRBV25-1 and TRBJ2-1, with a weak D call TRBD1 (6 bases). The CDR3 has 14 amino acids. Trimming pared 2 bases from V and 9 bases from J, leaving 14 bases between. Germline CDR1 MGHDK, CDR2 SYGVNS. The CDR3 here is CASSEGGQGSEQFF. For the CDR3, the DNA is TGTGCCAGCAGTGAAGGGGGCCAAGGGAGTGAGCAGTTCTTC. The full variable domain, its missing parts supplied by reference TRBV25-1 and TRBJ2-1, is EADIYQTPRYLVIGTGKKITLECSQTMGHDKMYWYQQDPGMELHLIHYSYGVNSTEKGDLSSESTVSRIRTEHFPLTLESARPSHTSQYLCASSEGGQGSEQFFGPGTRLTVL.

The chain has TRBV7-6 and TRBJ2-2; D perhaps matches TRBD1 (6 bases). V was shortened by 2 bases and J by 5 bases, with 6 bases between the two germline ends. Germline assignment: CDR1 SGHVS and CDR2 FNYEAQ. There are 13 residues in the CDR3. The CDR3 sequence: CASSLQGTGELFF. CDR3 nucleotide sequence: TGTGCCAGCAGCTTACAGGGGACCGGGGAGCTGTTTTTT.

The V and J genes are TRBV15 and TRBJ1-3; D possibly corresponds to TRBD1 (5 bases). CDR1 is LNHNV and CDR2 is YYDKDF in the germline V gene (reference sequence). V was clipped by 0 bases and J by 3 bases, with 9 bases between them. The CDR3 contains 15 residues. The CDR3: CATSRDRGVGNTIYF. The CDR3 DNA is TGTGCCACCAGCAGAGATCGGGGGGTTGGAAACACCATATATTTT. The full variable domain, in which reference TRBV15 and TRBJ1-3 provide the parts outside the CDR3, is DAMVIQNPRYQVTQFGKPVTLSCSQTLNHNVMYWYQQKSSQAPKLLFHYYDKDFNNEADTPDNFQSRRPNTSFCFLDIRSPGLGDTAMYLCATSRDRGVGNTIYFGEGSWLTVV.

This sequence joins TRBV6-1 and TRBJ1-5; D uncertain. Germline assignment: CDR1 MNHNS and CDR2 SASEGT. This CDR3 has 15 amino acids. Between the trimmed V and J ends, which lost 0 bases and 3 bases, there was a span of 9 bases. The CDR3 loop reads CASSEAVQPNQPQHF. The CDR3 DNA follows: TGTGCCAGCAGTGAAGCGGTACAGCCCAATCAGCCCCAGCATTTT.

This chain links TRBV20-1 with TRBJ2-7; TRBD2 is a possible D gene (6 bases). CDR1 and CDR2 (germline): DFQATT, SNEGSKA (reference sequence). This CDR3 region has 13 residues. Trimming shortened V by 3 bases and J by 3 bases, and 12 bases separated the two germline ends. The chain's CDR3 is CSASPGLDYEQYF. The DNA of the CDR3 is TGCAGTGCTAGTCCGGGACTGGACTACGAGCAGTACTTC.

The chain couples TRBV10-3 to TRBJ2-6; D is ambiguous. With 3 bases removed from V and 0 bases from J, the gap between germline ends came to 12 bases. The CDR3 has 17 amino acids. The V gene's germline CDR1 is ENHRY and CDR2 SYGVKD. The CDR3 coding sequence is TGTGCCATCAGTGACCCGGGTGCGGCCTCTGGGGCCAACGTCCTGACTTTC. Protein product: CAISDPGAASGANVLTF.

This clone was recorded only once. The chain uses TRBV4-1 and TRBJ1-4; TRBD1 matches at 9 bases. The germline CDR1 and CDR2 sequences are MGHRA and YSYEKL. The CDR3 contains 15 residues. J was trimmed by 4 bases and V by 8 bases; bases with no gene match: 8. CDR3 sequence (DNA): TGCGCCAGCCACAATCCGGGACAGGGTAATGAAAAACTGTTTTTT. It codes for CASHNPGQGNEKLFF.

V is TRBV7-2 and J is TRBJ2-5; the match to TRBD2 covers 8 bases. Trimming at V came to 1 base and at J to 5 bases, leaving 12 bases not matched to a gene. Germline CDR1 SGHTA, CDR2 FQGNSA. The CDR3 runs 17 residues. The CDR3 DNA reads TGTGCCAGCAGCTTAGATGGACTAGCCCATCGGGGGGAGACCCAGTACTTC. It is translated as CASSLDGLAHRGETQYF.

The gene calls are TRBV25-1 and TRBJ1-6; 9 nucleotides align to TRBD1. The CDR3 sequence is 12 residues long. Losses at the gene ends were 10 bases for V and 7 bases for J; bases not matched to a gene: 2. Germline CDR1 reads MGHDK; CDR2 reads SYGVNS. The CDR3 DNA is TGTGCCACGGGACAGGGAAATTCACCCCTCCACTTT. Translation: CATGQGNSPLHF.